The next 32 T cell receptor beta chains were all read from a single sample in a study of blood T cell repertoires in COVID-19. Using immunoSEQ multiplex PCR, the repertoire was profiled, and TCRdb retains in-frame clones only, with some absent. The table includes about 180,000 clones, 80% to 90% detected once. The sequenced sample consisted of peripheral blood. Receptor source: a man aged 55 to 70 with acute or convalescent COVID-19.

J is TRBJ1-4 and V is TRBV28, with a possible D match to TRBD1 (6 bases). The CDR3 is 16 residues long. Germline CDR1 reads MDHEN; CDR2 reads SYDVKM. Trimming took 6 bases from V and 5 from J, leaving 19 bases between them. CDR3 sequence reads: CASSNSGGGLNEKLFF. The CDR3 region has the DNA TGTGCCAGCAGCAACTCGGGGGGCGGCTTAAATGAAAAACTGTTTTTT. Full variable domain (outside the CDR3, taken from reference TRBV28 and TRBJ1-4): DVKVTQSSRYLVKRTGEKVFLECVQDMDHENMFWYRQDPGLGLRLIYFSYDVKMKEKGDIPEGYSVSREKKERFSLILESASTNQTSMYLCASSNSGGGLNEKLFFGSGTQLSVL.

This clone was detected once. The chain uses TRBV9 and TRBJ1-3, with D perhaps matching TRBD1 (6 bases). Germline V gene data show CDR1 as SGDLS and CDR2 as YYNGEE. Trimming removed 0 bases at V and 4 bases at J, with 8 bases between. CDR3 length equals 14 residues. The CDR3 sequence is CASSVDQGGNTIYF. The CDR3 DNA is TGTGCCAGCAGCGTAGACCAGGGGGGAAACACCATATATTTT. Variable domain in full (rest from reference TRBV9 and TRBJ1-3): DSGVTQTPKHLITATGQRVTLRCSPRSGDLSVYWYQQSLDQGLQFLIQYYNGEERAKGNILERFSAQQFPDLHSELNLSSLELGDSALYFCASSVDQGGNTIYFGEGSWLTVV.

The count of this clone is one. This CDR3 reads CASWGQYQPQHF. In nucleotides, the CDR3 is TGTGCCAGTTGGGGACAGTACCAGCCCCAGCATTTT. The chain couples TRBV6-4 to TRBJ1-5; 7 bases fit TRBD1. The V gene end was trimmed by 9 bases and the J gene end by 7 bases; junction bases not matched to a gene: 6. There are 12 residues in the CDR3. Germline CDR1 is MRHNA and CDR2 is SNTAGT.

CDR3: CASKIGTAVTGELFF. CDR3 bases: TGTGCCAGCAAAATTGGGACAGCCGTCACCGGGGAGCTGTTTTTT. The V gene is TRBV6-5, the J gene TRBJ2-2; 7 bases agree with TRBD1. This CDR3 spans 15 amino acids. Trimming at V came to 7 bases and at J to 4 bases, leaving 9 bases not matched to a gene. The germline V gene has CDR1 MNHEY and CDR2 SVGAGI.

This clone was detected a few times. V and J are TRBV6-6 and TRBJ2-7; TRBD1 agrees at 7 bases. This CDR3 is 15 amino acids long. V lost 5 bases to trimming and J lost 3 bases; unmatched junction nucleotides: 10. Germline-derived CDR1 and CDR2 are MNHNY and SVGAGI (reference sequence). The CDR3 loop reads CASSPRRDSRYEQYF. In DNA form, the CDR3 reads TGTGCCAGCAGTCCGCGAAGGGACAGCCGCTACGAGCAGTACTTC.

The J gene is TRBJ1-6, the V gene TRBV19, with 9 bases aligning to TRBD1. Germline V lookup: CDR1 LNHDA, CDR2 SQIVND (reference sequence). The CDR3 is made up of 18 amino acids. V shed 4 bases and J 0 bases; nucleotides not matched to a gene: 7. The CDR3 protein is CASSKDRTGVSYNSPLHF. The CDR3 nucleotides are TGTGCCAGTAGTAAAGATCGGACAGGGGTCTCCTATAATTCACCCCTCCACTTT.

The chain has TRBV9 and TRBJ2-1; 8 nucleotides line up with TRBD1. The V segment lost 0 bases and the J segment 3 bases; nucleotides outside the gene matches: 5. The CDR3 spans 16 residues. Germline CDR1 SGDLS, CDR2 YYNGEE. This chain's CDR3 is CASSVAAGGSYNEQFF. CDR3 DNA: TGTGCCAGCAGCGTAGCGGCAGGGGGCAGCTACAATGAGCAGTTCTTC.

This CDR3 reads CASSKGESQPQHF. DNA for the CDR3: TGTGCCAGCAGCAAAGGGGAGTCTCAGCCCCAGCATTTT. The V gene is TRBV3-1 (or the pseudogene TRBV3-2), the J gene TRBJ1-5, with D possibly TRBD1 on 5 matching bases. V lost 5 bases to trimming and J lost 6 bases, with 11 bases between them. The germline gives CDR1 LGHDT, CDR2 YNNKEL (reference sequence). This CDR3 region has 13 residues.

V is TRBV9 and J is TRBJ2-5, with D maybe TRBD1 (7 bases). The CDR3 is 16 residues long. Germline CDR1 and CDR2: SGDLS and YYNGEE. Trimming removed 3 bases at V and 4 bases at J, with 19 bases between. CDR3 protein: CASSAPPGGSPETQYF. The CDR3 region has the DNA TGTGCCAGCAGCGCCCCGCCAGGGGGGAGCCCAGAGACCCAGTACTTC.

The chain couples TRBV5-1 to TRBJ2-3, with D possibly being TRBD2 (5 bases). Trimming cost V 1 base and J 0 bases, with 9 bases left between them. The CDR3 has 15 amino acids. Germline CDR1 and CDR2: SGHRS and YFSETQ. CDR3 DNA: TGCGCCAGCAGCTTGCTAGCCCCTAGCACAGATACGCAGTATTTT. Protein: CASSLLAPSTDTQYF. The entire variable domain, with the rest obtained from reference TRBV5-1 and TRBJ2-3, is as follows: KAGVTQTPRYLIKTRGQQVTLSCSPISGHRSVSWYQQTPGQGLQFLFEYFSETQRNKGNFPGRFSGRQFSNSRSEMNVSTLELGDSALYLCASSLLAPSTDTQYFGPGTRLTVL.

The rearrangement joins TRBV28 to TRBJ1-1; 7 positions match TRBD1. The ends lost 4 bases at V and 0 bases at J; junction bases unmatched: 5. The CDR3 spans 15 residues. Germline-derived CDR1 and CDR2 are MDHEN and SYDVKM. The CDR3: CASSSPGQMNTEAFF. CDR3 nucleotide sequence: TGTGCCAGCAGTTCTCCGGGACAGATGAACACTGAAGCTTTCTTT.

The chain combines TRBV28 with TRBJ1-5; the match to TRBD1 covers 12 bases. The CDR3 has 15 amino acids. J gave up 6 bases and V 7 bases, and 7 bases lay outside the gene matches. CDR1 MDHEN and CDR2 SYDVKM come from the germline V gene. The DNA for the CDR3 is TGTGCCAGCACCCCCGGGACAGGGGGCGTTCAGCCCCAGCATTTT. Translated, it gives CASTPGTGGVQPQHF.

This clone was detected a few times. This rearrangement joins TRBV19 to TRBJ2-2, with 7 bases fitting TRBD1. The CDR3 sequence is 14 residues long. V was pared by 6 bases and J by 5 bases, with 6 bases of the junction left unmatched. The germline V gene encodes CDR1 LNHDA and CDR2 SQIVND (reference sequence). This chain's CDR3 is CASRSSGGTGELFF. The CDR3 region has the DNA TGTGCCAGTAGGTCGTCAGGGGGAACCGGGGAGCTGTTTTTT. Using reference TRBV19 and TRBJ2-2 for the parts outside the CDR3, the full variable domain is DGGITQSPKYLFRKEGQNVTLSCEQNLNHDAMYWYRQDPGQGLRLIYYSQIVNDFQKGDIAEGYSVSREKKESFPLTVTSAQKNPTAFYLCASRSSGGTGELFFGEGSRLTVL.

This clone occurred a few times. V gene TRBV27 combines with J gene TRBJ2-3, with TRBD2 as a possible D gene (6 bases). The V and J ends lost 3 bases and 0 bases respectively, with 7 bases between them. Germline CDR1 reads MNHEY; CDR2 reads SMNVEV (reference sequence). The CDR3 covers 14 residues. The CDR3 DNA reads TGTGCCAGCAGTTTGGACTACAGCACAGATACGCAGTATTTT. Protein product: CASSLDYSTDTQYF.

This chain uses TRBV7-9 with TRBJ1-2; TRBD1 might be the D (6 bases). V gave up 7 bases and J gave up 2 bases, with 17 bases separating them. This CDR3 has 15 residues. CDR1 and CDR2 (germline): SEHNR, FQNEAQ (reference sequence). CDR3 coding DNA: TGTGCCAGCACCAACCGGGCAGGGGTAAACTATGGCTACACCTTC. This gives the protein CASTNRAGVNYGYTF.

The chain recombines TRBV15 with TRBJ2-1; 9 bases line up with TRBD2. The germline gives CDR1 LNHNV, CDR2 YYDKDF (reference sequence). Trimming took 1 base from V and 8 from J; bases not matched to a gene: 6. The CDR3 loop spans 15 amino acids. The CDR3 protein is CATSRGASGTYEQFF. DNA of the CDR3: TGTGCCACCAGCAGAGGGGCTAGCGGGACATATGAGCAGTTCTTC. Variable domain in full (rest from reference TRBV15 and TRBJ2-1): DAMVIQNPRYQVTQFGKPVTLSCSQTLNHNVMYWYQQKSSQAPKLLFHYYDKDFNNEADTPDNFQSRRPNTSFCFLDIRSPGLGDTAMYLCATSRGASGTYEQFFGPGTRLTVL.

Remarks on this clone: Germline is not matched at one junction end, which may reflect a read error. The chain recombines TRBV28 with TRBJ1-5; D not resolved. This CDR3 spans 13 amino acids. Per germline, CDR1 MDHEN and CDR2 SYDVKM. CDR3 in amino acids: CASSLSTVQPRHF. CDR3 in DNA: TGTGCCAGCAGCCTTTCGACGGTACAGCCCCGGCATTTT.

V usage is TRBV19 and J usage is TRBJ1-2; TRBD1 matches 10 bases. The V gene end was trimmed by 6 bases and the J gene end by 4 bases; junction bases not matched to a gene: 14. CDR3 length: 17 residues. Germline CDR1 reads LNHDA; CDR2 reads SQIVND (reference sequence). CDR3 protein: CASRPPGTGDLAYGYTF. The CDR3 nucleotides read TGTGCCAGTAGGCCTCCCGGGACAGGGGACTTGGCCTATGGCTACACCTTC.

This chain uses TRBV11-2 with TRBJ2-7; D is ambiguous. The germline V and J ends were trimmed by 1 base and 7 bases, with 8 bases remaining between them. The CDR3 covers 12 residues. CDR1 SGHAT and CDR2 FQNNGV come from the germline V gene. CDR3 amino acids: CASSLVDSEQYF. In nucleotides, the CDR3 is TGTGCCAGCAGCTTAGTCGACTCTGAGCAGTACTTC.

The CDR3 bases are TGTGCCAGCAGTTTCAGGGGGTATACTGAAGCTTTCTTT. Protein: CASSFRGYTEAFF. The V and J genes are TRBV6-5 and TRBJ1-1, with TRBD1 matching 7 bases. This CDR3 contains 13 residues. The germline V gene has CDR1 MNHEY and CDR2 SVGAGI. Trimming took 4 bases from V and 5 from J; bases not matched to a gene: 4.

This clone was counted once. V is TRBV24-1 and J is TRBJ2-1; TRBD2 matches 10 bases. Per the germline V gene, CDR1 is KGHDR and CDR2 is SFDVKD. This CDR3 spans 18 amino acids. The V and J ends lost 3 bases and 5 bases, in that order; junction bases with no gene match: 12. CDR3 DNA sequence: TGTGCCACCAGTGATCCACCGGGACTAGCGAACCCACACAATGAGCAGTTCTTC. It encodes CATSDPPGLANPHNEQFF.

J is TRBJ1-1 and V is TRBV5-6, with TRBD1 as a possible D gene (5 bases). This CDR3 has 14 residues. Trimming took off 0 bases at V and 2 bases at J, with 8 bases between the two ends. Germline-derived CDR1 and CDR2 are SGHDT and YYEEEE. The CDR3 here is CASSLEGVNTEAFF. CDR3 nucleotides: TGTGCCAGCAGCTTGGAAGGGGTTAACACTGAAGCTTTCTTT.

The rearrangement joins TRBV28 to TRBJ2-2; 9 positions agree with TRBD1. The CDR3 spans 15 residues. Germline V CDR1 and CDR2: MDHEN, SYDVKM. After removal of 6 bases from V and 6 bases from J, the junction contained 8 bases not matched to a gene. CDR3 in amino acids: CASRGTGRGPGELFF. CDR3 nucleotides: TGTGCCAGCAGGGGGACAGGGAGGGGCCCCGGGGAGCTGTTTTTT.

The rearrangement uses TRBV4-1 and TRBJ2-3, with D unresolved. Germline CDR1 and CDR2: MGHRA and YSYEKL. Trimming cost V 1 base and J 3 bases, with 11 bases left between them. This CDR3 is 15 amino acids long. CDR3 DNA sequence: TGCGCCAGCAGCCAAGCGCCTCCCGGGACAGATACGCAGTATTTT. Translated, it gives CASSQAPPGTDTQYF.

The chain recombines TRBV6-5 with TRBJ2-7; D possibly corresponds to TRBD2 (5 bases). The V end was cut by 6 bases, the J end by 2 bases, with 14 bases between. The CDR3 contains 14 residues. Germline CDR1 MNHEY, CDR2 SVGAGI. CDR3 sequence reads: CASSLGGGTYEQYF. The CDR3 DNA is TGTGCCAGCAGCCTTGGAGGAGGTACCTACGAGCAGTACTTC.

This sequence joins TRBV3-1 (or the pseudogene TRBV3-2) and TRBJ1-3; D may be TRBD1 (5 bases). Germline V CDR1 and CDR2: LGHDT, YNNKEL (reference sequence). The CDR3 consists of 16 residues. The V end was cut by 1 base, the J end by 3 bases, with 13 bases between. DNA of the CDR3: TGTGCCAGCAGCCAAGGGGGAACAGGCGGTGGAAACACCATATATTTT. It translates to CASSQGGTGGGNTIYF.

This chain uses TRBV7-9 with TRBJ1-2; a weak D match, TRBD1 (6 bases). V was pared by 8 bases and J by 4 bases, with 23 bases between. Germline V gene lookup returns CDR1 SEHNR and CDR2 FQNEAQ (reference sequence). CDR3 length: 16 residues. The CDR3 reads CASALGTGPGGYGYTF. In DNA, the CDR3 is TGTGCCAGCGCCCTCGGAACAGGGCCTGGGGGCTATGGCTACACCTTC. Variable domain in full (rest from reference TRBV7-9 and TRBJ1-2): DTGVSQNPRHKITKRGQNVTFRCDPISEHNRLYWYRQTLGQGPEFLTYFQNEAQLEKSRLLSDRFSAERPKGSFSTLEIQRTEQGDSAMYLCASALGTGPGGYGYTFGSGTRLTVV.

The V and J genes are TRBV27 and TRBJ2-1, with 9 bases identical to TRBD2. There are 15 residues in the CDR3. Germline-derived CDR1 and CDR2 are MNHEY and SMNVEV (reference sequence). The trim removed 4 bases at V and 10 bases at J, leaving 11 bases unmatched. The CDR3 sequence: CASSSAGGSWVEQFF. The CDR3 region has the DNA TGTGCCAGCAGTTCAGCGGGAGGCTCTTGGGTGGAGCAGTTCTTC.

V usage is TRBV18 and J usage is TRBJ1-1; the match to TRBD1 covers 7 bases. The CDR3 totals 15 residues. Trimming at V came to 0 bases and at J to 4 bases, leaving 5 bases not matched to a gene. Germline CDR1 KGHSH, CDR2 LQKENI. CDR3 nucleotide sequence: TGTGCCAGCTCACCACCGGGACAGACGAGCACTGAAGCTTTCTTT. Protein: CASSPPGQTSTEAFF. Together with reference TRBV18 and TRBJ1-1, the CDR3 gives the full variable domain: NAGVMQNPRHLVRRRGQEARLRCSPMKGHSHVYWYRQLPEEGLKFMVYLQKENIIDESGMPKERFSAEFPKEGPSILRIQQVVRGDSAAYFCASSPPGQTSTEAFFGQGTRLTVV.

This sequence joins TRBV4-2 and TRBJ1-4, with D uncertain. V lost 4 bases to trimming and J lost 4 bases, with 13 bases between them. The germline V gene has CDR1 LGHNA and CDR2 YNFKEQ. The CDR3 loop spans 15 amino acids. CDR3 sequence: CASSLPSGNNEKLFF. The CDR3 DNA reads TGTGCCAGCAGCCTCCCGTCCGGGAATAATGAAAAACTGTTTTTT.

This sequence joins TRBV10-1 and TRBJ1-6; unclear D gene. Germline CDR1 WNHNN, CDR2 SYGVQD (reference sequence). The CDR3 consists of 12 residues. With 11 bases removed from V and 7 bases from J, the gap between germline ends came to 12 bases. The CDR3 region has the DNA TGCGCCGGCCGAGGAAACAATTCACCCCTCCACTTT. Its protein product is CAGRGNNSPLHF.

The V and J genes are TRBV5-1 and TRBJ2-1; TRBD2 might be the D (6 bases). The CDR3 covers 15 residues. V lost 3 bases and J 3 bases, leaving 13 bases between the germline ends. CDR1 and CDR2 (germline): SGHRS, YFSETQ. CDR3 DNA sequence: TGCGCCAGCAGCTCGGAGGGCGCAGGCTACAATGAGCAGTTCTTC. It encodes CASSSEGAGYNEQFF.